This is a list of T cell receptor beta chains from one sample in a study of CD8+CD57+ T cells in acquired aplastic anemia. TCRdb reprocessed the reads via MiXCR and lists one record per CDR3 protein. The sample carries 150,000 to 200,000 distinct CDR3 sequences, approximately 49% recorded once. Sequenced material: sorted CD4+, CD8+, or CD8+CD57+ T cells (not recorded which) from PBMCs. The receptor set was obtained from a human donor in good health. Each CDR3 is given with its conserved first and last residue. The D gene is left open where the match is weak. A row's size may be missing; if present it is once, few, many or a size class.

j_call,clone_size,v_call,d_call,cdr3_nt,cdr3_aa
TRBJ2-5,-,TRBV9,TRBD1,TGTGCCAGCACCAGGGACAGGGGAGAAGAGACCCAGTACTTC,CASTRDRGEETQYF
TRBJ2-2,few,TRBV29-1,-,TGCAGCGTTGATTGGCAGAACACCGGGGAGCTGTTTTTT,CSVDWQNTGELFF
TRBJ1-1,few,TRBV7-2,-,TGTGCCAGCAGCTCTCAGGGATACACTGAAGCTTTCTTT,CASSSQGYTEAFF
TRBJ2-5,-,TRBV7-9,TRBD1,TGTGCCAGCAGCACCGGGACAGGGACAATTCAAGAGACCCAGTACTTC,CASSTGTGTIQETQYF
TRBJ2-1,-,TRBV2,TRBD1,TGTGCCAGCAGTGGGAGTCAGGGGGCCTTCAATGAGCAGTTCTTC,CASSGSQGAFNEQFF
TRBJ2-3,-,TRBV5-6,TRBD1,TGTGCCAGCAGCTTGGGGACAGGTACAGATACGCAGTATTTT,CASSLGTGTDTQYF
TRBJ1-1,-,TRBV7-2,TRBD1,TGTGCCAGCAGCACAGGGACAGGGAACATGAACACTGAAGCTTTCTTT,CASSTGTGNMNTEAFF
TRBJ1-1,many,TRBV6-1,-,TGTGCCAGCAGTGGGTTCGGGAGAGGGACTGAAGCTTTCTTT,CASSGFGRGTEAFF
TRBJ2-7,-,TRBV7-2,TRBD1,TGTGCCAGCAGCTCTAGACAGGGGGCGCTTTACTACGAGCAGTACTTC,CASSSRQGALYYEQYF
TRBJ1-3,-,TRBV4-1,TRBD1,TGCGCCAGCAGCCAAGGGACGACAGGGACCTCTGGAAACACCATATATTTT,CASSQGTTGTSGNTIYF
TRBJ2-7,once,TRBV2,TRBD1,TGTGCCAGCAGTACGGACAGGGGGCCCACCTACGAGCAGTACTTC,CASSTDRGPTYEQYF
TRBJ2-1,many,TRBV19,TRBD2,TGTGCCAGTAGTATAGGGACTGGACTAGCGGGAGCAGGGAATGAGCAGTTCTTC,CASSIGTGLAGAGNEQFF
TRBJ2-7,many,TRBV6-1,TRBD2,TGTGCCAGCCGGTCTAGCGGGAGTGCGTACGAGCAGTACTTC,CASRSSGSAYEQYF
TRBJ1-2,-,TRBV10-2,TRBD1,TGCGCCAGCAGTTCCCAGGGGGCTGGTGGCTACACCTTC,CASSSQGAGGYTF
TRBJ1-1,few,TRBV9,-,TGTGCCAGCAGCGTAGCAGAGGGTGAAGCTTTCTTT,CASSVAEGEAFF
TRBJ2-2,many,TRBV24-1,TRBD1,TGTGCCACCAGTGATTCAGCCGGGACAGCCTTCACCGGGGAGCTGTTTTTT,CATSDSAGTAFTGELFF
TRBJ2-7,once,TRBV5-1,-,TGCGCCAGCAGCTTGGCCGTGGACGAGCAGTACTTC,CASSLAVDEQYF
TRBJ2-3,-,TRBV12-5,-,TGTGCTAGTGGTTTGTCACCCAGCACAGATACGCAGTATTTT,CASGLSPSTDTQYF
TRBJ2-2,few,TRBV12-3/TRBV12-4,-,TGTGCCAGCAGTACCTTAGCGGCAGCGAACACCGGGGAGCTGTTTTTT,CASSTLAAANTGELFF
TRBJ2-3,many,TRBV24-1,TRBD2,TGTGCCACCAGTGATCCGACTAGCGGACACACAGATACGCAGTATTTT,CATSDPTSGHTDTQYF
TRBJ1-2,-,TRBV24-1,-,TGTGCCACCAGTGTCACAGGCGGAGGCTACACCTTC,CATSVTGGGYTF
TRBJ2-2,-,TRBV20-1,-,TGCAGTGCTAGGGATAACACCGGGGAGCTGTTTTTT,CSARDNTGELFF
TRBJ2-7,-,TRBV20-1,-,TGCAGTGCAGACCCCGGGATCTCCTACGAGCAGTACTTC,CSADPGISYEQYF
TRBJ2-3,-,TRBV20-1,TRBD2,TGCAGTGCTAGCCCTGGGACTAGCGGGACCACAGATACGCAGTATTTT,CSASPGTSGTTDTQYF
TRBJ1-1,-,TRBV15,-,TGTGCCACCAGCAGAGATCGGAGGAGGGCCACTGAAGCTTTCTTT,CATSRDRRRATEAFF
TRBJ2-1,-,TRBV10-3,-,TGTGCCATCAGTGAGTCGACCACGGAGAAGCAGTTCTTC,CAISESTTEKQFF
TRBJ2-1,-,TRBV11-1,TRBD2,TGTGCCAGCAGCCCCAGGACTAGTATCTACAATGAGCAGTTCTTC,CASSPRTSIYNEQFF
TRBJ1-1,-,TRBV25-1,-,TGTGCCAGCAGGAGGACCTCGGGCACTGAAGCTTTCTTT,CASRRTSGTEAFF
TRBJ2-5,many,TRBV19,TRBD2,TGTGCCAGTAGTATAGGAGTGGGGACTACCTCACAAGAGACCCAGTACTTC,CASSIGVGTTSQETQYF
TRBJ2-1,-,TRBV7-6,TRBD2,TGTGCCAGCAGCTTAGGTGGCGGGGCCCGGGGGGATGAGCAGTTCTTC,CASSLGGGARGDEQFF
TRBJ1-2,-,TRBV20-1,-,TGCAGTGCTAGAGATCTGGAAGGACGTGGCTACACCTTC,CSARDLEGRGYTF
TRBJ1-3,many,TRBV5-1,-,TGCGCCAGCAGCGTGAACTCTGGAAACACCATATATTTT,CASSVNSGNTIYF
TRBJ1-2,-,TRBV6-1,TRBD1,TGTGCCAGCATGGGGGACAGACGCTATGGCTACACCTTC,CASMGDRRYGYTF
TRBJ2-1,-,TRBV20-1,-,TGCAGTCTTGACAGAAAAAACGATGAGCAGTTCTTC,CSLDRKNDEQFF
TRBJ2-2,once,TRBV7-9,-,TGTGCCAGCAGGTTAGGAGGGACCGGGGAGCTGTTTTTT,CASRLGGTGELFF
TRBJ2-2,few,TRBV15,TRBD2,TGTGCCACCAGCAGAGATTGGACTAGCGGGAGGACCGGGGAGCTGTTTTTT,CATSRDWTSGRTGELFF
TRBJ2-2,-,TRBV2,-,TGTGCCAGCAGTGAAGGACGGCACTTAAACACCGGGGAGCTGTTTTTT,CASSEGRHLNTGELFF
TRBJ2-1,few,TRBV24-1,TRBD2,TGTGCCACCAGTGAAAGCGGGGGATATTACAATGAGCAGTTCTTC,CATSESGGYYNEQFF
TRBJ1-1,-,TRBV7-9,-,TGTGCCAGCAGCTCCGAGCGGGCTGAAGCTTTCTTT,CASSSERAEAFF
TRBJ1-2,many,TRBV9,-,TGTGCCAGCAGCCCGAGACGCGTGAACTATGGCTACACCTTC,CASSPRRVNYGYTF
TRBJ2-1,many,TRBV19,TRBD2,TGTGCCAGTAGTATAGGGCGGACTAGCGGGAGTATTGAGCAGTTCTTC,CASSIGRTSGSIEQFF
TRBJ1-3,few,TRBV18,-,TGTGCCAGCTCACCACGTGGGGGGATCTTAAACACCATATATTTT,CASSPRGGILNTIYF
TRBJ2-7,few,TRBV25-1,-,TGTGCCAGCAGCGCGGACAGCTACGAGCAGTACTTC,CASSADSYEQYF
TRBJ2-7,-,TRBV29-1,TRBD2,TGCAGCCTTGGGGCTAGCGGGACTTACGAGCAATACTTC,CSLGASGTYEQYF
TRBJ2-7,-,TRBV20-1,-,TGCAGTGCTATCACTGGCTCCTACGAGCAGTACTTC,CSAITGSYEQYF
TRBJ2-5,-,TRBV7-3,-,TGTGCCAGCGGAAAAGGGACCCAGTACTTC,CASGKGTQYF
TRBJ1-5,-,TRBV18,-,TGTGCCAGCTCACCAGGGAGCTCGAATCAGCCCCAGCATTTT,CASSPGSSNQPQHF
TRBJ2-7,many,TRBV6-1,TRBD1,TGTGCCAGCAGTCGGGACAGCTTGGGCGAGCAGTACTTC,CASSRDSLGEQYF
TRBJ2-1,-,TRBV15,-,TGTGCCACCAGCCAAGTCGGGGGTGAGCAGTTCTTC,CATSQVGGEQFF
TRBJ2-3,-,TRBV24-1,-,TGTGCCACCAGTGACCGGGACAATACTAGGGCAGATACGCAGTATTTT,CATSDRDNTRADTQYF
TRBJ1-6,-,TRBV7-9,-,TGTGCCAGCAGCTCCGACCTTAATTCACCCCTCCACTTT,CASSSDLNSPLHF
TRBJ2-5,many,TRBV29-1,TRBD2,TGCAGCGTTAAAATGAGCGGGGATCGCCAAGAGACCCAGTACTTC,CSVKMSGDRQETQYF
TRBJ2-2,-,TRBV12-3/TRBV12-4,TRBD1,TGTGCCAGCAGTTCCAAACCCAAAACAGGGGCGCTGGACACCGGGGAGCTGTTTTTT,CASSSKPKTGALDTGELFF